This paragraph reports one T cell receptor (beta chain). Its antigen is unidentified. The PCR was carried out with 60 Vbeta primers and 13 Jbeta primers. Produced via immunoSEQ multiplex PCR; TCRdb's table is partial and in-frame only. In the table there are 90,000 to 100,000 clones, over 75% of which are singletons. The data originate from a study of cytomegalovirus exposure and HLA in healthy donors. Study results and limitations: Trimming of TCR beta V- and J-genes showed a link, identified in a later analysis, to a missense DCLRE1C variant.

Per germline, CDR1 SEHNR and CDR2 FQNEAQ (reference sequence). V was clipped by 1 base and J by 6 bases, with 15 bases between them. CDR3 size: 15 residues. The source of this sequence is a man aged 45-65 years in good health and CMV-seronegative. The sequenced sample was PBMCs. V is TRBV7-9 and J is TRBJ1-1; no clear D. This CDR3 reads CASSLGTDALPEAFF. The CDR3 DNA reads TGTGCCAGCAGCTTAGGAACAGATGCTTTGCCTGAAGCTTTCTTT.